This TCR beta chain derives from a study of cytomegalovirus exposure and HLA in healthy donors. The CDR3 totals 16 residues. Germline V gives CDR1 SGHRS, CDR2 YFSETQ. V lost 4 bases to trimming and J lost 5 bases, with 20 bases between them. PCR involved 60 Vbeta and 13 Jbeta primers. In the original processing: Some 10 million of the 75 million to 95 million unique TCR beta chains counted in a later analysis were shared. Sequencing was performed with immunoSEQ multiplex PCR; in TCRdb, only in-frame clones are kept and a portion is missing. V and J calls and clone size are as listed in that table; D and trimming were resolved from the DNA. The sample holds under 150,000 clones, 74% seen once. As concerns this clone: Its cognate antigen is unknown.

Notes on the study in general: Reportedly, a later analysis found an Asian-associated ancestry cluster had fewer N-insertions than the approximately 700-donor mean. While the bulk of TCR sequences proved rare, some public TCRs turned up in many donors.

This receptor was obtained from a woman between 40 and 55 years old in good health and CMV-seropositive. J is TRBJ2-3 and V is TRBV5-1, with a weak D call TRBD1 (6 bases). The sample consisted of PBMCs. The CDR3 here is CASSRTLGGSVDTQYF. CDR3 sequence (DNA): TGCGCCAGCAGCCGTACCCTAGGGGGTTCAGTAGATACGCAGTATTTT.